The 20 T cell receptor beta chains in this list originate from one sample, sequenced in a study of shared clonotypes between healthy human individuals. Clones were read by immunoSEQ multiplex PCR, and TCRdb kept only the in-frame ones, dropping some. This sample has about 1 million clones; roughly 80% occur once, and the top ten carry approximately 1.3%. The sample comprised memory CD4+ T cells sorted from blood. Subset reported: CD45RA-negative fraction. The receptors here all came from a man aged 18 to 29 in good health.

In its sample, this clone was seen once. The sample holds other DNA sequences that translate to the same CDR3. The V and J genes are TRBV7-2 and TRBJ2-7; D unresolved. The CDR3 has 14 residues. V was pared by 1 base and J by 2 bases, with 9 bases between. Per germline, CDR1 SGHTA and CDR2 FQGNSA. The chain's CDR3 is CASSLGQAPYEQYF. In DNA form, the CDR3 reads TGTGCCAGCAGCTTAGGGCAGGCCCCCTACGAGCAGTACTTC.

V is TRBV4-2 and J is TRBJ1-2, with a possible D match to TRBD1 (5 bases). This CDR3 contains 14 residues. Germline loops: CDR1 LGHNA, CDR2 YNFKEQ. Trimming pared 1 base from V and 3 bases from J, leaving 9 bases between. CDR3 loop: CASSQGGSDYGYTF. Here the CDR3 DNA reads TGTGCCAGCAGCCAAGGGGGGAGTGACTATGGCTACACCTTC.

The CDR3 protein is CASSLQGENTEAFF. In DNA, the CDR3 is TGTGCCAGCTCACTTCAGGGGGAGAACACTGAAGCTTTCTTT. The chain combines TRBV18 with TRBJ1-1, with TRBD1 matching 7 bases. This CDR3 has 14 residues. J was trimmed by 1 base and V by 4 bases; bases with no gene match: 3. Germline loops: CDR1 KGHSH, CDR2 LQKENI.

The chain employs TRBV10-3 and TRBJ2-5; a possible D gene is TRBD1 (6 bases). V lost 3 bases, J lost 4 bases, and 15 bases lay in between. The CDR3 runs to 15 residues. CDR1 is ENHRY, CDR2 SYGVKD, per germline. The CDR3 here is CAISERGSNPETQYF. The CDR3 region has the DNA TGTGCCATCAGTGAAAGGGGGTCCAACCCAGAGACCCAGTACTTC.

V and J are TRBV4-2 and TRBJ2-5, with 8 nucleotides matching TRBD2. J lost 0 bases, V lost 0 bases, and 6 bases had no gene match. The CDR3 has 17 residues. Germline V gives CDR1 LGHNA, CDR2 YNFKEQ. CDR3: CASSQDGSSGYQETQYF. CDR3 DNA: TGTGCCAGCAGCCAAGATGGGTCTAGCGGGTACCAAGAGACCCAGTACTTC.

The CDR3 bases are TGTGCCAGTCGCCTAGATGCTGCGGGTTTAGGAAAACTGTTTTTT. It encodes CASRLDAAGLGKLFF. V gene TRBV6-1 combines with J gene TRBJ1-4, with unresolved D. The germline V and J ends were trimmed by 9 bases and 10 bases, with 24 bases remaining between them. This CDR3 region has 15 residues. From germline, CDR1 is MNHNS and CDR2 SASEGT.

The rearrangement joins TRBV9 to TRBJ2-1; 9 positions agree with TRBD2. Germline V gene sequence: CDR1 SGDLS, CDR2 YYNGEE. The CDR3 has 16 residues. The V segment lost 4 bases and the J segment 3 bases; nucleotides outside the gene matches: 8. The CDR3: CASSPEGSGSYNEQFF. DNA for the CDR3: TGTGCCAGCAGCCCCGAGGGTAGCGGGAGCTACAATGAGCAGTTCTTC. Variable domain in full (rest from reference TRBV9 and TRBJ2-1): DSGVTQTPKHLITATGQRVTLRCSPRSGDLSVYWYQQSLDQGLQFLIQYYNGEERAKGNILERFSAQQFPDLHSELNLSSLELGDSALYFCASSPEGSGSYNEQFFGPGTRLTVL.

This clone was seen only a few times. The CDR3 DNA reads TGTGCCGGTAACGAGGACACTGAAGCTTTCTTT. Amino acids: CAGNEDTEAFF. The V gene is TRBV30, the J gene TRBJ1-1; D call uncertain. Between the trimmed V and J ends, which lost 8 bases and 3 bases, there was a span of 10 bases. CDR3 length: 11 residues. CDR1 and CDR2 (germline): GTSNPN, SVGIG (reference sequence).

The chain carries TRBV2 and TRBJ1-1, with 7 bases matching TRBD1. Per the germline V gene, CDR1 is SNHLY and CDR2 is FYNNEI. The ends lost 6 bases at V and 3 bases at J; junction bases unmatched: 4. There are 13 residues in the CDR3. In nucleotides, the CDR3 is TGTGCCAGCAGCAGGGGGTGGGACACTGAAGCTTTCTTT. Encoded protein: CASSRGWDTEAFF.

CDR3 DNA sequence: TGTGCCAGCACATTAGGGCAAACTAATGAAAAACTGTTTTTT. Amino acid sequence: CASTLGQTNEKLFF. V and J are TRBV2 and TRBJ1-4, with D uncertain. Germline lookup yields CDR1 SNHLY and CDR2 FYNNEI. The CDR3 covers 14 residues. The V gene lost 7 bases and the J gene lost 1 base, with 10 bases spanning the gap.

V gene TRBV6-6 combines with J gene TRBJ2-1; no firm D call. CDR3 size: 12 residues. The germline CDR1 and CDR2 sequences are MNHNY and SVGAGI (reference sequence). Trimming removed 4 bases from V and 2 bases from J, with 3 bases in between. CDR3 DNA sequence: TGTGCCAGCAGTTCCCCCTACAATGAGCAGTTCTTC. Encoded protein: CASSSPYNEQFF.

In this sample, this clone turned up a few times. The chain uses TRBV27 and TRBJ1-2; TRBD1 might be the D (5 bases). Germline V gene sequence: CDR1 MNHEY, CDR2 SMNVEV (reference sequence). V was pared by 2 bases and J by 8 bases, with 12 bases between. This CDR3 has 13 residues. The chain's CDR3 is CASSLLGGWGYTF. The CDR3 DNA reads TGTGCCAGCAGTTTACTTGGGGGTTGGGGCTACACCTTC.

The chain has TRBV27 and TRBJ1-5; D is ambiguous. The CDR3 consists of 17 residues. Trimming stripped 2 bases from V and 4 bases from J, with 18 bases between. Germline lookup yields CDR1 MNHEY and CDR2 SMNVEV (reference sequence). DNA of the CDR3: TGTGCCAGCAGTTTAAGGCCAACAAGTGCACCGAATCAGCCCCAGCATTTT. Its translation is CASSLRPTSAPNQPQHF.

The chain is built from TRBV30 and TRBJ1-2; no firm D call. CDR3 length: 13 amino acids. Between the trimmed V and J ends, which lost 0 bases and 4 bases, there was a span of 9 bases. CDR1 GTSNPN and CDR2 SVGIG come from the germline V gene (reference sequence). In DNA form, the CDR3 reads TGTGCCTGGAGTGTAGGCCAGATCTATGGCTACACCTTC. Its translation: CAWSVGQIYGYTF. Complete variable domain (other parts from reference TRBV30 and TRBJ1-2): SQTIHQWPATLVQPVGSPLSLECTVEGTSNPNLYWYRQAAGRGLQLLFYSVGIGQISSEVPQNLSASRPQDRQFILSSKKLLLSDSGFYLCAWSVGQIYGYTFGSGTRLTVV.

The V call is TRBV6-6, the J call TRBJ1-2; no firm D call. In germline, CDR1 is MNHNY, CDR2 SVGAGI (reference sequence). The CDR3 has 12 amino acids. V was shortened by 4 bases and J by 4 bases, with 7 bases between the two germline ends. CDR3 sequence: CASSFGPYGYTF. The CDR3 bases are TGTGCCAGCAGTTTCGGACCCTATGGCTACACCTTC.

The chain joins TRBV5-1 to TRBJ2-5, with D unclear. Trimming shortened V by 5 bases and J by 3 bases, and 8 bases separated the two germline ends. The CDR3 has 12 residues. CDR1 is SGHRS, CDR2 YFSETQ, per germline. For the CDR3, the DNA is TGCGCCAGCAGGCGTCATGAAGAGACCCAGTACTTC. It encodes CASRRHEETQYF.

The J gene is TRBJ2-6, the V gene TRBV30, with D perhaps matching TRBD1 (6 bases). This CDR3 contains 15 residues. Germline loops: CDR1 GTSNPN, CDR2 SVGIG (reference sequence). V dropped 4 bases and J dropped 4 bases, with 14 bases sitting between them. CDR3 amino acids: CAWNQQGAGANVLTF. The CDR3 nucleotides are TGTGCCTGGAATCAACAGGGCGCCGGGGCCAACGTCCTGACTTTC.

This clone was seen a single time. DNA of the CDR3: TGCAGCGTTGAAGGGAGTCGTTCTGGGGCCAACGTCCTGACTTTC. Protein: CSVEGSRSGANVLTF. This chain connects TRBV29-1 to TRBJ2-6; D gene ambiguous. Germline values: CDR1 SQVTM, CDR2 ANQGSEA. The CDR3 has 15 amino acids. V lost 1 base, J lost 1 base, and 8 bases lay in between.

The chain uses TRBV2 and TRBJ2-3; the D is unclear. CDR3 size: 13 residues. Germline CDR1 is SNHLY and CDR2 is FYNNEI. V lost 4 bases and J lost 2, with 7 bases in between. The CDR3 reads CASSGVTTDTQYF. DNA of the CDR3: TGTGCCAGCAGTGGTGTGACCACAGATACGCAGTATTTT.

The chain links TRBV18 to TRBJ2-7; D is undetermined. The CDR3 is made up of 13 amino acids. CDR1 is KGHSH and CDR2 is LQKENI in the germline V gene. V gave up 6 bases and J gave up 5 bases, with 14 bases separating them. CDR3 in amino acids: CASSPMVSHEQYF. CDR3 coding DNA: TGTGCCAGCTCGCCAATGGTTTCCCACGAGCAGTACTTC. The variable domain in full, with the rest retrieved from reference TRBV18 and TRBJ2-7, is NAGVMQNPRHLVRRRGQEARLRCSPMKGHSHVYWYRQLPEEGLKFMVYLQKENIIDESGMPKERFSAEFPKEGPSILRIQQVVRGDSAAYFCASSPMVSHEQYFGPGTRLTVT.